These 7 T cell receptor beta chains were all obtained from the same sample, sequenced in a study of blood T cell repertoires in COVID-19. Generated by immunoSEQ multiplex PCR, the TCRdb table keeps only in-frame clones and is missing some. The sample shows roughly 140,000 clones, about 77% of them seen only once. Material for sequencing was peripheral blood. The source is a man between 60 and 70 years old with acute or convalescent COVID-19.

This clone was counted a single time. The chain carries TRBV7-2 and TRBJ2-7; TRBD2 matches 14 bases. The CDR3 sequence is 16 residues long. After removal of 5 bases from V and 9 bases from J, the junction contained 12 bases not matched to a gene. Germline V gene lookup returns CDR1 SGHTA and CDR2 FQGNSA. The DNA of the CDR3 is TGTGCCAGCAGCCCCCGACTAGCGGGAGGGCCGATGGTGCAGTACTTC. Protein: CASSPRLAGGPMVQYF. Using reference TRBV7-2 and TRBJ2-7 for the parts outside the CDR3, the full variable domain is GAGVSQSPSNKVTEKGKDVELRCDPISGHTALYWYRQSLGQGLEFLIYFQGNSAPDKSGLPSDRFSAERTGGSVSTLTIQRTQQEDSAVYLCASSPRLAGGPMVQYFGPGTRLTVT.

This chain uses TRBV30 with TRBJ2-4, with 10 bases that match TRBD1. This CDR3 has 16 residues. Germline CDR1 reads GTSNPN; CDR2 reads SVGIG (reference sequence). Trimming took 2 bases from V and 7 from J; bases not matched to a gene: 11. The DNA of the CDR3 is TGTGCCTGGAGTAACAAAGCCAGGACAGGGGGGAACATTCAGTACTTC. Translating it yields CAWSNKARTGGNIQYF.

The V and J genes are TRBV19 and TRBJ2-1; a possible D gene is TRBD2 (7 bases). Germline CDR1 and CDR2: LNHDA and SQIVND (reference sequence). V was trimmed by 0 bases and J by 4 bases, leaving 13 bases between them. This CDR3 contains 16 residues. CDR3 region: CASSIDRRGGYNEQFF. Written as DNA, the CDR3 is TGTGCCAGTAGTATAGATCGTAGGGGGGGTTACAATGAGCAGTTCTTC.

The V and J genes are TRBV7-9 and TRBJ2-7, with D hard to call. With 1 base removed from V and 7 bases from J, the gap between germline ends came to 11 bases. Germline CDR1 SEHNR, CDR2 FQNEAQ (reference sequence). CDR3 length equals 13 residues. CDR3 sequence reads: CASSLEERMEQYF. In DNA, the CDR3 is TGTGCCAGCAGCTTAGAGGAGCGAATGGAGCAGTACTTC.

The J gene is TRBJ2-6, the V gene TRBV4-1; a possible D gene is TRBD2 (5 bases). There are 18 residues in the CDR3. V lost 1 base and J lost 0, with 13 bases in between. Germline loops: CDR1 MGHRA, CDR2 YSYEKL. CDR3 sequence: CASSQGSTGSSGANVLTF. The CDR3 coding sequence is TGCGCCAGCAGCCAAGGTTCGACGGGAAGCTCTGGGGCCAACGTCCTGACTTTC.

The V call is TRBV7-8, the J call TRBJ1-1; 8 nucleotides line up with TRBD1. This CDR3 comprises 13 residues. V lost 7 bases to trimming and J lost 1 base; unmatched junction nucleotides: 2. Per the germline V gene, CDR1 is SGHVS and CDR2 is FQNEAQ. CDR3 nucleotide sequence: TGTGCCAGCACCAGGGGGCAGAACACTGAAGCTTTCTTT. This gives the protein CASTRGQNTEAFF. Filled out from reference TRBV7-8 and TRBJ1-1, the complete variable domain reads GAGVSQSPRYKVAKRGQDVALRCDPISGHVSLFWYQQALGQGPEFLTYFQNEAQLDKSGLPSDRFFAERPEGSVSTLKIQRTQQEDSAVYLCASTRGQNTEAFFGQGTRLTVV.

The CDR3 reads CASSEEDERRTEAFF. CDR3 nucleotide sequence: TGTGCCAGTAGCGAGGAAGATGAACGCCGGACTGAAGCTTTCTTT. This rearrangement joins TRBV19 to TRBJ1-1; D gene unclear. The CDR3 covers 15 residues. Trimming stripped 6 bases from V and 5 bases from J, with 19 bases between. Germline V gene sequence: CDR1 LNHDA, CDR2 SQIVND (reference sequence).